This T cell receptor beta chain is drawn from a study of T cells in Graves' hyperthyroidism and ophthalmopathy. RNA transcripts were the template for amplifying TCR beta CDR3 regions. In the first-round RT-PCR of the TCR CDR3, the HTBI primer set was used. MiXCR was run by TCRdb on the multiplex PCR reads, yielding one entry per CDR3 protein. The table lists about 720,000 distinct CDR3 sequences, around 20% of them singletons, with 15% to 20% in the top ten. This clonotype was observed a handful of times. Patients showing uncontrolled infection, other autoimmune disease, pregnancy or lactation were ineligible. Blood dates from first hyperthyroidism diagnosis, before any ophthalmopathy symptoms. Trimming removed 3 bases from V and 6 bases from J; junction bases left unmatched: 8. The CDR3 contains 16 residues.

The sequenced sample was blood. The TCR comes from a woman aged 50 to 60 with Graves' hyperthyroidism that later progressed to Graves' ophthalmopathy. This rearrangement joins TRBV12-3 or TRBV12-4 to TRBJ1-1; 12 bases are a match to TRBD1. CDR3 bases: TGTGCCAGCAGTTTGAGGGGACAGGGGGCGCCCGCTGAAGCTTTCTTT. It is translated as CASSLRGQGAPAEAFF.